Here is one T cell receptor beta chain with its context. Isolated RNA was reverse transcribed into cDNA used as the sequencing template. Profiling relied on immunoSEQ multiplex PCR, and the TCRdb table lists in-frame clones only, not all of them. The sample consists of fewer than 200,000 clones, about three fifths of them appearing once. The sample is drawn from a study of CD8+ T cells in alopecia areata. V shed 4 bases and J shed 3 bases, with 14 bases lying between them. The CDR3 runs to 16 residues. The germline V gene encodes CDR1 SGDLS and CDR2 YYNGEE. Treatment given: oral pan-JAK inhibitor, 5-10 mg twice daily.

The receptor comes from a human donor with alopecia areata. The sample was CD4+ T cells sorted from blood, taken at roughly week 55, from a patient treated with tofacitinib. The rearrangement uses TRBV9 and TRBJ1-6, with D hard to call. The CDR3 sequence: CASSPRTGDYNSPLHF. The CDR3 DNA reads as TGTGCCAGCAGCCCCCGGACGGGCGACTATAATTCACCCCTCCACTTT.